The count of the clone carrying this T cell receptor (beta chain) is one. The antigen remains unidentified. The germline V and J ends were trimmed by 4 bases and 1 base, with 8 bases remaining between them. This CDR3 is built from 14 residues. The germline CDR1 and CDR2 sequences are SGHNT and YYREEE (reference sequence). The data originate from a study of T cell responses to AZD1222 COVID-19 vaccine. Study conclusions and caveats: Per reports, nearly half of all spike-specific TCRs target regions that are unmutated in variants. Spike-specific TCR breadth and depth rose after two AZD1222 doses. The sample set comprised mostly white British donors with more females, and clonal diversity was possibly underestimated. Repertoire sampling happened only post peak T cell response.

Clones were sequenced by immunoSEQ multiplex PCR, and TCRdb holds only the in-frame ones, with some missing. The sample yields 120,000 or so clones, 85% to 95% seen once. The clonotype originates from an adult who received the AZD1222 COVID-19 vaccine. This material consisted of peripheral blood, taken 28 days after the second AZD1222 dose. This chain connects TRBV5-4 to TRBJ2-2; D may be TRBD1 (6 bases). This CDR3 is CASSPRGNTGELFF. Written as DNA, the CDR3 is TGTGCCAGCAGCCCCAGGGGGAACACCGGGGAGCTGTTTTTT.